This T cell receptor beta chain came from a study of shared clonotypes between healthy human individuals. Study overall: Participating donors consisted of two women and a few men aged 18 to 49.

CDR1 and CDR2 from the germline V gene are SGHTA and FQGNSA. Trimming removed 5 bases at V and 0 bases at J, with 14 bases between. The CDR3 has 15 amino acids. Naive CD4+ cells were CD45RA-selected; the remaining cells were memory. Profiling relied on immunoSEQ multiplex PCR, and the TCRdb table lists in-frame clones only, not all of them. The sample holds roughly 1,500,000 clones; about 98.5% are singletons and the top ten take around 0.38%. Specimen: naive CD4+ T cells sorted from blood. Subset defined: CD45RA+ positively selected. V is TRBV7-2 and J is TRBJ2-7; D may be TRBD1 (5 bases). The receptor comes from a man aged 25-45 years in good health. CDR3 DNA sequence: TGTGCCAGCAGCCCCCTAGGGCAGGGCTCCTACGAGCAGTACTTC. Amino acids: CASSPLGQGSYEQYF. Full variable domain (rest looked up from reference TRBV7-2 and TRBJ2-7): GAGVSQSPSNKVTEKGKDVELRCDPISGHTALYWYRQSLGQGLEFLIYFQGNSAPDKSGLPSDRFSAERTGGSVSTLTIQRTQQEDSAVYLCASSPLGQGSYEQYFGPGTRLTVT.